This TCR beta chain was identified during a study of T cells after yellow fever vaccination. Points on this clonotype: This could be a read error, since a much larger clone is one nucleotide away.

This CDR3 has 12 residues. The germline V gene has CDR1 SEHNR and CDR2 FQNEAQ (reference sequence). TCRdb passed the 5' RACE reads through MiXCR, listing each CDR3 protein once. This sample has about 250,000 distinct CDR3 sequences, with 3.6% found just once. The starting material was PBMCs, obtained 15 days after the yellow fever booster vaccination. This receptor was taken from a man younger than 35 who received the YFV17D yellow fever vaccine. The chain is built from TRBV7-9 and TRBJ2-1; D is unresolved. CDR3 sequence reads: CASSFANNEKFF. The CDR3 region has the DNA TGTGCCAGCAGCTTCGCCAACAATGAGAAGTTCTTC.